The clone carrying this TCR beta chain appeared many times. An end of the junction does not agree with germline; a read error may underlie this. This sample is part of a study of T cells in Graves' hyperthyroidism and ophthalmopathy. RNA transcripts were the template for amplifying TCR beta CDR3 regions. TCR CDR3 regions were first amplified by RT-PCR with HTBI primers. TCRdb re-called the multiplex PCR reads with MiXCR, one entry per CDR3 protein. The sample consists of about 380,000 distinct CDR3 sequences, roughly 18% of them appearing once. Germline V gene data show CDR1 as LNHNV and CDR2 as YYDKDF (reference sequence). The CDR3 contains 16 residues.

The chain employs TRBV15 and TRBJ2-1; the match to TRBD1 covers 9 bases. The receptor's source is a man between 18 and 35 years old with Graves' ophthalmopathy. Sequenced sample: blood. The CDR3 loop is CATSREIGTGRNEQFF. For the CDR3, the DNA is TGTGCCACCAGCCGAGAAATTGGGACAGGGAGGAATGAGCAGTTCTTC.